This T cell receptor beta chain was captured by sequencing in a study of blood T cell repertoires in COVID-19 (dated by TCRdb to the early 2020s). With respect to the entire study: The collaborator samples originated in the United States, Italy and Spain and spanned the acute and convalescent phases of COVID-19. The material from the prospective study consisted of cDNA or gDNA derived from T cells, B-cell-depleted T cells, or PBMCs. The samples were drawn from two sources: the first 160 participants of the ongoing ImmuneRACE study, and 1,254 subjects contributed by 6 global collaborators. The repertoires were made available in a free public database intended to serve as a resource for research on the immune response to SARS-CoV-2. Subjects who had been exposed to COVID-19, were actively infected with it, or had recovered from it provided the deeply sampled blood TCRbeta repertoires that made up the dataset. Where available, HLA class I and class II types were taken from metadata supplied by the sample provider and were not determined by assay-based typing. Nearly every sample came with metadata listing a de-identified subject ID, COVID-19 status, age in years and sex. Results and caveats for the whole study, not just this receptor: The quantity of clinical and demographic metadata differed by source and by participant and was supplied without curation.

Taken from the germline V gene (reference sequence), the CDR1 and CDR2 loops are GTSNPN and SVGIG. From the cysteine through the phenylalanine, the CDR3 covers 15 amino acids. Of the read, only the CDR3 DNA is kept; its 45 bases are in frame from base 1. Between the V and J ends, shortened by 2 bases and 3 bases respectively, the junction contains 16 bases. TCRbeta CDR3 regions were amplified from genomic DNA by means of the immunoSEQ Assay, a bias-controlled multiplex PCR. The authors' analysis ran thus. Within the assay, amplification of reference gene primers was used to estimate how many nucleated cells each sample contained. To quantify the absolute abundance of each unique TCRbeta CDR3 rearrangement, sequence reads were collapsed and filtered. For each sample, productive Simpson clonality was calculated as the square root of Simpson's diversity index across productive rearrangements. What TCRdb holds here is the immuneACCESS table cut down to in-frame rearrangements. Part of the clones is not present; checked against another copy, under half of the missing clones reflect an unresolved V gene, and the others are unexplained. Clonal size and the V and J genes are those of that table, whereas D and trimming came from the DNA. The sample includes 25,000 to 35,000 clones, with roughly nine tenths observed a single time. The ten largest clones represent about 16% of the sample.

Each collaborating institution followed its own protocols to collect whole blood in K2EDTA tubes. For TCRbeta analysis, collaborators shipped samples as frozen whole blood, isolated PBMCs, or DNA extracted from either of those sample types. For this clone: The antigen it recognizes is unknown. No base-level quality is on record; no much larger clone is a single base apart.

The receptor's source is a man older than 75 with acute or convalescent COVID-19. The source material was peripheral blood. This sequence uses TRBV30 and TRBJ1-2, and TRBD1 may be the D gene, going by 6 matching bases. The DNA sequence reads TGTGCCTGGAGTAGAGGACAGTTTAGGGACTATGGCTACACCTTC. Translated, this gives CAWSRGQFRDYGYTF.